The clone carrying this T cell receptor beta chain was seen once. Here immunoSEQ multiplex PCR was the method, and the copy in TCRdb shows in-frame clones only, minus some. The sample holds some 180,000 clones, just under 95% seen once. The CDR3 is made up of 12 amino acids. V dropped 4 bases and J dropped 7 bases, with 11 bases sitting between them. CDR1 and CDR2 (germline): SGHTS, YDEGEE. The data were taken from a study of T cell responses to AZD1222 COVID-19 vaccine. The sequence was obtained from an adult in good health. The chain uses TRBV5-8 and TRBJ1-2; a weak D match, TRBD1 (5 bases). The sample consisted of peripheral blood, taken on day 0 of AZD1222 vaccination. DNA of the CDR3: TGTGCCAGCAGCCCAAGGACATCTGGCTACACCTTC. Amino acid sequence: CASSPRTSGYTF.